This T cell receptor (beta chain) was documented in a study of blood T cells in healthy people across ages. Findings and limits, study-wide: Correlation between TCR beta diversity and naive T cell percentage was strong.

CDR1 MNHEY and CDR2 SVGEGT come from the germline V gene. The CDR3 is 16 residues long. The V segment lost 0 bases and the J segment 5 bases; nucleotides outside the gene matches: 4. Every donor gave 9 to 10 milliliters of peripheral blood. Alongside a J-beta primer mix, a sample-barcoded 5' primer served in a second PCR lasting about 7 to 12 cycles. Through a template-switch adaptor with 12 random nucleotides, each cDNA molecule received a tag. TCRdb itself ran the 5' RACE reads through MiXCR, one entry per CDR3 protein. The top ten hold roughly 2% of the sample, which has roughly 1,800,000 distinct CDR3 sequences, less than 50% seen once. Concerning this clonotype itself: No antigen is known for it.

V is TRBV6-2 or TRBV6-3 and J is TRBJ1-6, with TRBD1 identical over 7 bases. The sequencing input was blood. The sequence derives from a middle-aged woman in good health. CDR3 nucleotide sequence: TGTGCCAGCAGTTACTCGGGGACAGCCAATAATTCACCCCTCCACTTT. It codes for CASSYSGTANNSPLHF.